The present T cell receptor (beta chain) was sequenced within a study of T cell changes during pregnancy in multiple sclerosis (dated by TCRdb to the late 2010s). General notes on the study: In women with multiple sclerosis, the researchers looked at how the T cell repertoire shifted as pregnancy progressed.

The library was prepared using the immunoSEQ multiplex PCR assay. Here the immuneACCESS table is served through TCRdb, limited to in-frame sequences with V and J called. Missing clones are a known gap in these copies; in checked studies unresolved V genes cover under half, and the rest lacks a known reason. Counted in this sample were about 40,000 clones; approximately 91% of them appeared once. The top ten clonotypes cover under 4.5% of the sample. Regarding this clone: No antigen is known for it. Base qualities were left out, and no much larger clone turns up one base away.

Spanning cysteine to phenylalanine, the CDR3 consists of 14 amino acids. Of all the DNA, just the CDR3 is kept, 42 bases in frame from base 1. V has 4 bases trimmed and J has 5 bases trimmed; junction bases matching no gene number 6. Looking up the germline V gene yields CDR1 SGHVS and CDR2 FQNEAQ. The TCR was taken from a female donor with multiple sclerosis, enrolled in a pregnancy study. The source material was CD8+ T cells from peripheral blood mononuclear cells, sampled in the first trimester of pregnancy. The V and J genes are TRBV7-8 and TRBJ2-7; 9 bases in the middle match TRBD1. The CDR3 reads as follows: CASSSGQGINEQYF. The DNA is TGTGCCAGCAGCTCGGGACAGGGTATCAACGAGCAGTACTTC.